The clone carrying this TCR beta chain was counted only a few times. Its antigen is undetermined. The germline V and J ends were trimmed by 3 bases and 3 bases, with 9 bases remaining between them. The CDR3 runs to 13 residues. Per the germline V gene, CDR1 is SGHDN and CDR2 is FVKESK. Use of 60 Vbeta and 13 Jbeta primers characterized the PCR. Sequencing was performed with immunoSEQ multiplex PCR; in TCRdb, only in-frame clones are kept and a portion is missing. The sample yields more than 150,000 clones, approximately 80% seen once. The source of the sample is a study of cytomegalovirus exposure and HLA in healthy donors. Study summary: Unique TCRs from HLA-typed donors, 70 million to 100 million of them, were held in an early data release. Study-level points and caveats: The investigators catalogued 150 or so TCR beta chains as cytomegalovirus-associated. CMV serostatus was the sole immune exposure data available.

The sequencing sample was made of PBMCs. This sequence was found in a woman aged 25 to 39 in good health and CMV-seronegative. The V gene is TRBV14, the J gene TRBJ2-7; the D is unclear. The CDR3 reads CASSQLEVYEQYF. CDR3 bases: TGTGCCAGCAGCCAGCTAGAAGTCTACGAGCAGTACTTC.